The rows below give T cell receptor beta chains drawn from one sample of a study of T cell responses to AZD1222 COVID-19 vaccine. Assay used: immunoSEQ multiplex PCR; TCRdb lists only in-frame clones, some missing. This sample has some 120,000 clones; 88% occur once, and the top ten carry about 8.3%. The sequenced sample was peripheral blood, obtained on day 0 of AZD1222 vaccination. These receptors were taken from an adult in good health. The CDR3 runs from the conserved cysteine through the conserved F or W.

V gene: TRBV11-3
CDR3 protein: CASSLVENTEAFF

V gene: TRBV5-1
CDR3 protein: CASSRDYQETQYF

V gene: TRBV4-1
CDR3 protein: CASSQDRGAYSYEQYF

V gene: TRBV5-6
CDR3 protein: CASSSTEAGNSPLHF

V gene: TRBV5-6
CDR3 protein: CASSYDREVDGYTF

V gene: TRBV27
CDR3 protein: CASSLQDSTDTQYF

V gene: TRBV7-9
CDR3 protein: CASSLWQGTSGNTIYF

V gene: TRBV7-9
CDR3 protein: CASSFDGMGSPLHF

V gene: TRBV4-1
CDR3 protein: CASSQDTRGGLGTQYF

V gene: TRBV29-1
CDR3 protein: CSVSPGQGAMQYF

V gene: TRBV25-1
CDR3 protein: CASSESVDRGGEKLFF

V gene: TRBV7-9
CDR3 protein: CASSFPQATNTGELFF

V gene: TRBV5-1
CDR3 protein: CASSLAEDRNSPLHF

V gene: TRBV7-2
CDR3 protein: CASSLQREAFF

V gene: TRBV2
CDR3 protein: CASSEATGRETQYF

V gene: TRBV6-5
CDR3 protein: CASSLGGMGTGELFF

V gene: TRBV18
CDR3 protein: CASSPPRGGSPSTGELFF

V gene: TRBV3-1/TRBV3-2
CDR3 protein: CASSLGYEQYF

V gene: TRBV4-1
CDR3 protein: CASSPFSSGEQYF

V gene: TRBV5-4
CDR3 protein: CASSSDLGTGNTEAFF

V gene: TRBV6-4
CDR3 protein: CASSEGLVSSEQYF

V gene: TRBV4-1
CDR3 protein: CASSQDKAGGGYEQYF

V gene: TRBV2
CDR3 protein: CASRESSEQYF

V gene: TRBV29-1
CDR3 protein: CSVEETTREQYF

V gene: TRBV6-5
CDR3 protein: CASSPGTNYGYTF

V gene: TRBV5-1
CDR3 protein: CASSKGGSGNTIYF

V gene: TRBV6-1
CDR3 protein: CASSETAESQYF

V gene: TRBV11-2
CDR3 protein: CASSPHSKGELFF

V gene: TRBV5-1
CDR3 protein: CASSSSGTVAYEQYF

V gene: TRBV5-4
CDR3 protein: CASSLGGRAQETQYF

V gene: TRBV6-5
CDR3 protein: CASSQDRGGETQYF

V gene: TRBV19
CDR3 protein: CASSMHVGLNQPQHF

V gene: TRBV2
CDR3 protein: CARQGLGNTEAFF

V gene: TRBV21-1
CDR3 protein: CASSKSEGQGSLNEQFF

V gene: TRBV27
CDR3 protein: CASSDGLHEQYF

V gene: TRBV5-6
CDR3 protein: CASSLELSGRGEQYF

V gene: TRBV27
CDR3 protein: CASRTARPSYNEQFF

V gene: TRBV6-2/TRBV6-3
CDR3 protein: CASSPPGLNFYEQYF